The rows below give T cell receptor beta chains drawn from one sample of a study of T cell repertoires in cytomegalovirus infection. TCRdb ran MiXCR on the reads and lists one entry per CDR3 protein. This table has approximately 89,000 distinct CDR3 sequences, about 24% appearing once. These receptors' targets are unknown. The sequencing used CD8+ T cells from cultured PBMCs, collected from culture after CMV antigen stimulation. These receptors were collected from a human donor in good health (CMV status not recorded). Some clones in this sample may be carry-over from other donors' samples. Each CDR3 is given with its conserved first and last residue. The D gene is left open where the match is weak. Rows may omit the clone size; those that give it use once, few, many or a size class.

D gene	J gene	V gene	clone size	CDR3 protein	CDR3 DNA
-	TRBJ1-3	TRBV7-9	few	CASLGRTSSGNTIYF	TGTGCCAGCCTGGGGCGGACTTCCTCTGGAAACACCATATATTTT
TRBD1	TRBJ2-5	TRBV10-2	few	CASNPDRGRMQTQYF	TGCGCCAGCAACCCAGACAGGGGACGAATGCAGACCCAGTACTTC
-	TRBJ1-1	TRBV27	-	CASSLWQNTEAFF	TGTGCCAGCAGTTTGTGGCAGAACACTGAAGCTTTCTTT
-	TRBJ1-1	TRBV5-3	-	CASSFGQSEAFF	TGTGCCAGCAGCTTTGGACAGAGTGAAGCTTTCTTT
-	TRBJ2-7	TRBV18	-	CASSRTEHEQYF	TGTGCCAGCTCGAGGACAGAGCACGAGCAGTACTTC
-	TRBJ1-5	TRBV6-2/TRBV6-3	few	CASSYDGINQPQHF	TGTGCCAGCAGTTACGACGGGATCAATCAGCCCCAGCATTTT
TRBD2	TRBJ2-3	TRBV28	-	CASSSQRLAGVSTDTQYF	TGTGCCAGCAGTTCCCAACGACTAGCGGGCGTCTCCACAGATACGCAGTATTTT
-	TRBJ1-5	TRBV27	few	CASSLFGQPQHF	TGTGCCAGCAGTTTATTTGGTCAGCCCCAGCATTTT
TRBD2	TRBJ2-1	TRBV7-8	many	CASIDGTRGYNEQFF	TGTGCCAGCATCGACGGGACTAGAGGATACAATGAGCAGTTCTTC
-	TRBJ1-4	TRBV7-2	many	CASSLAPDSNEKLFF	TGTGCCAGCAGCTTAGCGCCGGACAGTAATGAAAAACTGTTTTTT
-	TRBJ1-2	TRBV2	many	CASSEAGSSYGYTF	TGTGCCAGCAGTGAAGCCGGCAGCTCTTATGGCTACACCTTC
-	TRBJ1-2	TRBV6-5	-	CASSYSKTLAQGYTF	TGTGCCAGCAGTTACTCGAAAACCCTAGCCCAGGGCTACACCTTC
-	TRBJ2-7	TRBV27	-	CASSLGPQYEQYF	TGTGCCAGCAGTTTGGGTCCCCAATACGAGCAGTACTTC
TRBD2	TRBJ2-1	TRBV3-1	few	CASSQELAVYNEQFF	TGTGCCAGCAGCCAAGAACTAGCGGTCTACAATGAGCAGTTCTTC
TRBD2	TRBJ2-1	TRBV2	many	CASSHWGASGRRPVNEQFF	TGTGCCAGCAGCCACTGGGGGGCTAGCGGGAGGCGGCCGGTCAATGAGCAGTTCTTC
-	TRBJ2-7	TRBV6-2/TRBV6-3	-	CASSSSDTYEQYF	TGTGCCAGCAGCTCTAGCGATACCTACGAGCAGTACTTC
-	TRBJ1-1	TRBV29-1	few	CSSYQGLITEAFF	TGCAGCTCATATCAGGGGTTGATAACTGAAGCTTTCTTT
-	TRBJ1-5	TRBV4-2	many	CASSQDWGSNQPQHF	TGTGCCAGCAGCCAAGATTGGGGGAGCAATCAGCCCCAGCATTTT
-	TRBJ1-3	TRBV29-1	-	CSVGADLTGNTIYF	TGCAGCGTTGGGGCGGATCTGACGGGAAACACCATATATTTT
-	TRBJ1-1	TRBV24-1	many	CATSAGPRSGVTEAFF	TGTGCCACCAGCGCCGGGCCCCGGTCCGGTGTAACTGAAGCTTTCTTT
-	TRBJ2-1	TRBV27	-	CASSLRVSYNEQFF	TGTGCCAGCAGTTTACGGGTTTCCTACAATGAGCAGTTCTTC
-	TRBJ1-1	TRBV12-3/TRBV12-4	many	CASSLRLGTEAFF	TGTGCCAGCAGTTTAAGGTTGGGGACTGAAGCTTTCTTT
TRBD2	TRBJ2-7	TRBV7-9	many	CASSPRGTSGYEQYF	TGTGCCAGCAGCCCTCGTGGGACTAGCGGTTACGAGCAGTACTTC
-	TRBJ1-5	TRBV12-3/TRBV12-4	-	CASSLVDSDNQPQHF	TGTGCCAGCAGTTTGGTCGACAGCGACAATCAGCCCCAGCATTTT
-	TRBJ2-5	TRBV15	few	CATSRQVRYQETQYF	TGTGCCACCAGCAGACAGGTCCGGTACCAAGAGACCCAGTACTTC
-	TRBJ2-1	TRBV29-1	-	CSVESESSYNKQFF	TGCAGCGTTGAGTCGGAGAGCTCCTACAATAAGCAGTTCTTC
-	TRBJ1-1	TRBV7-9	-	CASSPRLKTVAEAFF	TGTGCCAGCAGCCCACGACTGAAGACCGTGGCTGAAGCTTTCTTT
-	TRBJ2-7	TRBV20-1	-	CSAPRNGYEQYF	TGCAGTGCCCCGAGGAACGGGTACGAGCAGTACTTC
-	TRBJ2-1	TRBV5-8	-	CASSAVFNSNEQFF	TGTGCCAGCAGCGCTGTCTTCAATTCCAATGAGCAGTTCTTC
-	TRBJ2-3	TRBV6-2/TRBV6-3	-	CASSYPPDTQYF	TGTGCCAGCAGTTACCCCCCAGATACGCAGTATTTT
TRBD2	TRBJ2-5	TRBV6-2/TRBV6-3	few	CASRMTGTSDGTQYF	TGTGCCAGCAGGATGACCGGGACTAGCGACGGGACCCAGTACTTC
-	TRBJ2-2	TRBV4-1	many	CASSQERTGELFF	TGCGCCAGCAGCCAAGAGAGAACCGGGGAGCTGTTTTTT
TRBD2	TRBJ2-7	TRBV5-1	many	CASSTGLAGGYEQYF	TGCGCCAGCAGCACCGGACTAGCGGGAGGGTACGAGCAGTACTTC
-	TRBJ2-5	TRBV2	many	CASSWTGDGETQYF	TGTGCCAGCAGTTGGACGGGGGATGGGGAGACCCAGTACTTC
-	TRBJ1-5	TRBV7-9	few	CASSSTGPPNQPQHF	TGTGCCAGCAGCTCAACGGGACCGCCTAATCAGCCCCAGCATTTT
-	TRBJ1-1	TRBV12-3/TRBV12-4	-	CASRDDTGNTEAFF	TGTGCCAGCAGAGACGACACTGGGAACACTGAAGCTTTCTTT
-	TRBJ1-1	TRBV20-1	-	CSASQAPDPEAFF	TGCAGTGCTAGTCAAGCCCCGGATCCTGAAGCTTTCTTT
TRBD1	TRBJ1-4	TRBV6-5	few	CASSYTQGASEKLFF	TGTGCCAGCAGTTATACACAGGGGGCAAGTGAAAAACTGTTTTTT
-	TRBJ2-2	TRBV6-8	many	CASSYYQDMGGELFF	TGTGCCAGCAGTTACTACCAAGATATGGGCGGGGAGCTGTTTTTT
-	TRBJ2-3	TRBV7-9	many	CASSLEGDTQYF	TGTGCCAGCAGCTTAGAAGGTGATACGCAGTATTTT
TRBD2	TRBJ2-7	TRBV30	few	CAWSTGGPDEQYF	TGTGCCTGGAGTACGGGAGGGCCAGACGAGCAGTACTTC
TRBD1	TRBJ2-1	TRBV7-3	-	CASSFSGGNEQFF	TGTGCCAGCAGCTTTTCAGGGGGCAATGAGCAGTTCTTC
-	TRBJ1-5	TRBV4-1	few	CASSPEGWDQPQHF	TGCGCCAGCAGCCCCGAGGGGTGGGATCAGCCCCAGCATTTT
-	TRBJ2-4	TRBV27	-	CASSPGGGLLAKNIQYF	TGTGCCAGCAGTCCCGGAGGGGGCTTGCTAGCCAAAAACATTCAGTACTTC
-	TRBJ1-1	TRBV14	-	CASSRYGMNTEAFF	TGTGCCAGCAGCCGCTATGGGATGAACACTGAAGCTTTCTTT
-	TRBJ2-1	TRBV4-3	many	CASSPSQGGWVMHEQFF	TGCGCCAGCAGCCCGAGCCAGGGGGGTTGGGTTATGCATGAGCAGTTCTTC
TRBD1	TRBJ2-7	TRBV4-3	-	CASSQDMLGQGSDKQYF	TGCGCCAGCAGCCAAGATATGCTAGGACAGGGTTCCGACAAGCAGTACTTC
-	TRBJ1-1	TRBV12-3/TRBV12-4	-	CASSLARGLVAFF	TGTGCCAGCAGTTTAGCCCGGGGGCTGGTAGCTTTCTTT
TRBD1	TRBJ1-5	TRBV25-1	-	CASSESPGTGKSWPQHF	TGTGCCAGCAGTGAATCCCCCGGGACAGGGAAATCGTGGCCCCAGCATTTT
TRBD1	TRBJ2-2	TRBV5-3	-	CASSPPDRSAGELFF	TGTGCCAGCAGCCCGCCGGACAGGAGCGCCGGGGAGCTGTTTTTT
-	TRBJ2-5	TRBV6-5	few	CATRTWETQYF	TGTGCCACCCGAACTTGGGAGACCCAGTACTTC
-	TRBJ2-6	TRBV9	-	CASSAWTGANVLTF	TGTGCCAGCAGCGCCTGGACTGGGGCCAACGTCCTGACTTTC
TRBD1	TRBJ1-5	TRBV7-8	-	CASTQGTVERSNQPQHF	TGTGCCAGCACCCAGGGGACAGTCGAGCGGAGCAATCAGCCCCAGCATTTT